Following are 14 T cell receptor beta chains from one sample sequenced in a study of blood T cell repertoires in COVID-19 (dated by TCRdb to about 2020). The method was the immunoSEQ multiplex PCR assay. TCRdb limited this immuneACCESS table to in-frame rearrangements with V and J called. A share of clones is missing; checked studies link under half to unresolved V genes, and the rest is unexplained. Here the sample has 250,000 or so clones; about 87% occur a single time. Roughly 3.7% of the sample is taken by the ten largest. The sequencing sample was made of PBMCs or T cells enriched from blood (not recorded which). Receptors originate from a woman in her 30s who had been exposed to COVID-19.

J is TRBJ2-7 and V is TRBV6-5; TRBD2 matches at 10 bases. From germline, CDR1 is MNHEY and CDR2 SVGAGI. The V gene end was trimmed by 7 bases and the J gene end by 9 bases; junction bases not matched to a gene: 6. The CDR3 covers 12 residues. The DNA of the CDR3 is TGTGCCAGCACTAGCGGGAGAGTTCGGCAGTACTTC. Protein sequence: CASTSGRVRQYF.

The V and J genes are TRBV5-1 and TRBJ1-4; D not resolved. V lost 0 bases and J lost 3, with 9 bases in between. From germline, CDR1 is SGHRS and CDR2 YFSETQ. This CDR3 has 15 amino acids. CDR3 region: CASSLATQANEKLFF. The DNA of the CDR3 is TGCGCCAGCAGCTTGGCAACGCAGGCTAATGAAAAACTGTTTTTT.

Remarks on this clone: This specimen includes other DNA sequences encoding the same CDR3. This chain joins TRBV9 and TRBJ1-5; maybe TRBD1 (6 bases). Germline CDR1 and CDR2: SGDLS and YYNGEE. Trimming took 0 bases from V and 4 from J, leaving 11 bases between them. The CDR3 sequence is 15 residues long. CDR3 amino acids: CASSVDGGANQPQHF. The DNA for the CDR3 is TGTGCCAGCAGCGTAGATGGGGGGGCGAATCAGCCCCAGCATTTT.

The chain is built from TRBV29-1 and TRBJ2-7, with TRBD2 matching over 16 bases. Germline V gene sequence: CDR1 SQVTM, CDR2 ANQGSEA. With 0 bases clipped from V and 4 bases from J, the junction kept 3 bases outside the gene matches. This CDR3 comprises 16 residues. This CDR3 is CSVEEGLAGGLYEQYF. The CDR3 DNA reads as TGCAGCGTTGAAGAGGGACTAGCGGGAGGGCTTTACGAGCAGTACTTC.

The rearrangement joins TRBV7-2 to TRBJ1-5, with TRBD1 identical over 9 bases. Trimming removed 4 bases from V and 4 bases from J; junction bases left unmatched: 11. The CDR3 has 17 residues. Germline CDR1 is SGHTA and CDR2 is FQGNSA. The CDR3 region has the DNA TGTGCCAGCAGCTCCATACAGGGGGCGCTGCGAAATCAGCCCCAGCATTTT. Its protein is CASSSIQGALRNQPQHF. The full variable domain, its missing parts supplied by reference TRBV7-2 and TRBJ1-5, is GAGVSQSPSNKVTEKGKDVELRCDPISGHTALYWYRQSLGQGLEFLIYFQGNSAPDKSGLPSDRFSAERTGGSVSTLTIQRTQQEDSAVYLCASSSIQGALRNQPQHFGDGTRLSIL.

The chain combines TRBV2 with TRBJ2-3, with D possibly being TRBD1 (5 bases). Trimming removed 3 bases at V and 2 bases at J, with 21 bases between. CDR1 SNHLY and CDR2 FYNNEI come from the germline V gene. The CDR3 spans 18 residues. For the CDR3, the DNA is TGTGCCAGCAGTGAGGGCCCCACCTGGGGCCGGTACACAGATACGCAGTATTTT. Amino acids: CASSEGPTWGRYTDTQYF.

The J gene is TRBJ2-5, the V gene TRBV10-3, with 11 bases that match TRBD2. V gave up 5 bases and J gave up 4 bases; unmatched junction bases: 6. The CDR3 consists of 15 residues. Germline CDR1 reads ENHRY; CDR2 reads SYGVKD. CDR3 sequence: CAISSLAGGAETQYF. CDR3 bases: TGTGCCATCAGTTCCCTAGCGGGAGGTGCAGAGACCCAGTACTTC.

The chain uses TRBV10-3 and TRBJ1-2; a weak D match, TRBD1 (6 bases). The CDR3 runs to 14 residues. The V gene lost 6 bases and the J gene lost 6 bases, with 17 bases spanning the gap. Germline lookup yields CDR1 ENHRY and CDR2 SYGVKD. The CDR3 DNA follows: TGTGCCATCAGGAAAGACAGGATTTACGATGGCTACACCTTC. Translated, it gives CAIRKDRIYDGYTF.

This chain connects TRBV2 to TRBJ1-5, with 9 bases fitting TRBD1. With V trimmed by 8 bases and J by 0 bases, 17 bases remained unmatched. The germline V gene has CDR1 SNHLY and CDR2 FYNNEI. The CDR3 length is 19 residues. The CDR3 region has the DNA TGTGCCAGCGGATATCCAAGGACAGGGGACCATTTTAGCAATCAGCCCCAGCATTTT. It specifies CASGYPRTGDHFSNQPQHF. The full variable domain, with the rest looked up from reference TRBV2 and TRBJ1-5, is EPEVTQTPSHQVTQMGQEVILRCVPISNHLYFYWYRQILGQKVEFLVSFYNNEISEKSEIFDDQFSVERPDGSNFTLKIRSTKLEDSAMYFCASGYPRTGDHFSNQPQHFGDGTRLSIL.

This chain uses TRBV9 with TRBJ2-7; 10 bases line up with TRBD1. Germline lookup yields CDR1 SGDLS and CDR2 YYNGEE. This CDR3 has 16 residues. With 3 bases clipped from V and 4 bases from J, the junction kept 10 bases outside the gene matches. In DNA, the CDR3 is TGTGCCAGCAGCGAGGGGTGGGGACAGGGGACTTACGAGCAGTACTTC. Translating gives CASSEGWGQGTYEQYF.

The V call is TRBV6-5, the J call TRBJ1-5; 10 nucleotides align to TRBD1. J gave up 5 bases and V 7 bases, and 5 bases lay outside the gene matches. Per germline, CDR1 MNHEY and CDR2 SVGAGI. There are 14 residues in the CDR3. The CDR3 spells CASKRTGGDQPQHF. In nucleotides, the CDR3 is TGTGCCAGCAAAAGGACAGGGGGGGATCAGCCCCAGCATTTT.

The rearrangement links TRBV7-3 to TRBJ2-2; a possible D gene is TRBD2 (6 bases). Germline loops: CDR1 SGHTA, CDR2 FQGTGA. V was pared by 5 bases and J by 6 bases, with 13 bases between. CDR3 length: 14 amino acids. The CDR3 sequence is CASSPDGGAGELFF. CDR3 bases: TGTGCCAGCAGCCCGGACGGCGGGGCCGGGGAGCTGTTTTTT.

The CDR3 loop is CASSLLVRWGLGGRPESTEAFF. The DNA of the CDR3 is TGTGCCAGCAGTTTATTGGTCAGGTGGGGGTTGGGGGGGCGCCCGGAAAGCACTGAAGCTTTCTTT. This rearrangement joins TRBV28 to TRBJ1-1; weak D call: TRBD1 (6 bases). The V and J ends lost 1 base and 4 bases respectively, with 34 bases between them. CDR1 and CDR2 from the germline V gene are MDHEN and SYDVKM. The CDR3 covers 22 residues.

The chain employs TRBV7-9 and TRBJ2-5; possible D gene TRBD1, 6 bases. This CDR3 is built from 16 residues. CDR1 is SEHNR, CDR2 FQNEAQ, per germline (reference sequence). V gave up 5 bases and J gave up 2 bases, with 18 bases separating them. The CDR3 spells CASSPRGPALQETQYF. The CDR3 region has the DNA TGTGCCAGCAGCCCCAGGGGCCCGGCACTTCAAGAGACCCAGTACTTC.